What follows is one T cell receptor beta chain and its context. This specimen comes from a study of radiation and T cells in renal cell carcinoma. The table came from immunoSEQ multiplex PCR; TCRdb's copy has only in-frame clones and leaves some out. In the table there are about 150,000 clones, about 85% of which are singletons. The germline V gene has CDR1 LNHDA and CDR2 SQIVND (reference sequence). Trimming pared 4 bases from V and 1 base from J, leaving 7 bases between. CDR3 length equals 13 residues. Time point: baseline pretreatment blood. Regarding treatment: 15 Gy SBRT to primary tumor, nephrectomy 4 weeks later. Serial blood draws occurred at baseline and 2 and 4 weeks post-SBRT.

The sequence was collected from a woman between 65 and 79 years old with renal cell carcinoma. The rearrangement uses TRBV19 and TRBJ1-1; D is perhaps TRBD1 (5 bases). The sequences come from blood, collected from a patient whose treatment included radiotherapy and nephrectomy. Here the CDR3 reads CASSKGRNTEAFF. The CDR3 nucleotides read TGTGCCAGTAGTAAGGGACGGAACACTGAAGCTTTCTTT.